This is a list of T cell receptor beta chains from one sample in a study of CD8 T cells in ankylosing spondylitis. TCRdb called the 5' RACE reads again in MiXCR, with one record for every CDR3 protein. The table has some 450,000 distinct CDR3 sequences, 15% to 20% seen once. The sequenced sample was blood, either unsorted or a sorted T cell fraction (not recorded which). These TCRs come from a male donor with ankylosing spondylitis. Both conserved end residues are part of each CDR3. Fields, in order: D gene, clone size, J gene, V gene, CDR3 protein, CDR3 DNA. A D gene is named only where the DNA matches it firmly. Clone size is not always given. Where it is, it says once, few, many or a class for expanded clones.

d_call: TRBD1
clone_size: -
j_call: TRBJ2-1
v_call: TRBV27
cdr3_aa: CASSFLDRVKYNEQFF
cdr3_nt: TGTGCCAGCAGTTTCCTCGACAGGGTGAAGTACAATGAGCAGTTCTTC

d_call: TRBD1
clone_size: few
j_call: TRBJ2-7
v_call: TRBV6-1
cdr3_aa: CASKKTGQGSLYEQYF
cdr3_nt: TGTGCCAGCAAAAAAACTGGACAGGGCTCCCTCTACGAGCAGTACTTC

d_call: -
clone_size: -
j_call: TRBJ2-5
v_call: TRBV24-1
cdr3_aa: CATSGMGAGETQYF
cdr3_nt: TGTGCCACCAGTGGAATGGGGGCGGGGGAGACCCAGTACTTC

d_call: -
clone_size: few
j_call: TRBJ1-2
v_call: TRBV12-3/TRBV12-4
cdr3_aa: CASSLGRGSFWDGYTF
cdr3_nt: TGTGCCAGCAGTTTAGGTAGGGGATCCTTCTGGGATGGCTACACCTTC

d_call: -
clone_size: -
j_call: TRBJ2-2
v_call: TRBV18
cdr3_aa: CASSWSRDGTGELFF
cdr3_nt: TGTGCCAGCTCATGGTCTCGGGACGGCACCGGGGAGCTGTTTTTT

d_call: -
clone_size: few
j_call: TRBJ1-6
v_call: TRBV5-1
cdr3_aa: CASSLGGGVSPLHF
cdr3_nt: TGCGCCAGCAGCTTGGGTGGGGGCGTCTCGCCCCTCCACTTT

d_call: -
clone_size: -
j_call: TRBJ1-1
v_call: TRBV5-4
cdr3_aa: CASSLERWEAAFF
cdr3_nt: TGTGCCAGCAGCTTGGAACGTTGGGAGGCGGCTTTCTTT

d_call: TRBD2
clone_size: -
j_call: TRBJ2-5
v_call: TRBV5-1
cdr3_aa: CASSPPWRGGTETQYF
cdr3_nt: TGCGCCAGCAGCCCCCCTTGGCGGGGGGGAACAGAGACCCAGTACTTC

d_call: TRBD1
clone_size: -
j_call: TRBJ1-5
v_call: TRBV7-8
cdr3_aa: CASSQLRDRFNQPQHF
cdr3_nt: TGTGCCAGCAGCCAACTCCGGGACAGGTTCAATCAGCCCCAGCATTTT

d_call: TRBD2
clone_size: -
j_call: TRBJ2-1
v_call: TRBV14
cdr3_aa: CASSPAGTSAFSSYNEQFF
cdr3_nt: TGTGCCAGCAGCCCCGCCGGGACTAGCGCTTTTAGCTCCTACAATGAGCAGTTCTTC

d_call: -
clone_size: -
j_call: TRBJ1-4
v_call: TRBV27
cdr3_aa: CASSLTGTEKLFF
cdr3_nt: TGTGCCAGCAGTTTAACAGGGACGGAAAAACTGTTTTTT

d_call: TRBD2
clone_size: few
j_call: TRBJ2-5
v_call: TRBV5-1
cdr3_aa: CASRREGETQYF
cdr3_nt: TGCGCCAGCAGACGGGAGGGAGAGACCCAGTACTTC

d_call: TRBD1
clone_size: few
j_call: TRBJ2-7
v_call: TRBV2
cdr3_aa: CASSEEGGARYEQYF
cdr3_nt: TGTGCCAGCAGTGAAGAAGGGGGCGCTCGCTACGAGCAGTACTTC

d_call: -
clone_size: once
j_call: TRBJ1-5
v_call: TRBV7-9
cdr3_aa: CASSLGGAARGQPQHF
cdr3_nt: TGTGCCAGCAGCTTAGGTGGAGCGGCGAGGGGTCAGCCCCAGCATTTT

d_call: TRBD2
clone_size: few
j_call: TRBJ2-3
v_call: TRBV6-2/TRBV6-3
cdr3_aa: CASSSRTSGSDTQYF
cdr3_nt: TGTGCCAGCAGTTCGCGGACTAGCGGGAGTGATACGCAGTATTTT

d_call: TRBD1
clone_size: -
j_call: TRBJ2-3
v_call: TRBV29-1
cdr3_aa: CSAHRGSDTQYF
cdr3_nt: TGCAGCGCTCACAGGGGATCAGATACGCAGTATTTT

d_call: -
clone_size: many
j_call: TRBJ1-5
v_call: TRBV12-3/TRBV12-4
cdr3_aa: CASGGYSNQPQHF
cdr3_nt: TGTGCCAGCGGGGGTTATAGCAATCAGCCCCAGCATTTT

d_call: -
clone_size: few
j_call: TRBJ2-1
v_call: TRBV20-1
cdr3_aa: CSATPDLNNEQFF
cdr3_nt: TGCAGTGCTACCCCGGACTTGAACAATGAGCAGTTCTTC

d_call: TRBD2
clone_size: few
j_call: TRBJ2-6
v_call: TRBV4-1
cdr3_aa: CASSLLREGRTGANVLTF
cdr3_nt: TGCGCCAGCAGCCTTCTCCGGGAGGGAAGAACTGGGGCCAACGTCCTGACTTTC

d_call: -
clone_size: few
j_call: TRBJ2-3
v_call: TRBV5-1
cdr3_aa: CASSLAAVPTDTQYF
cdr3_nt: TGCGCCAGCAGCTTGGCGGCAGTTCCCACAGATACGCAGTATTTT

d_call: TRBD2
clone_size: few
j_call: TRBJ2-1
v_call: TRBV5-1
cdr3_aa: CASSWTSGGTTYNEQFF
cdr3_nt: TGCGCCAGCAGCTGGACTAGCGGGGGGACCACCTACAATGAGCAGTTCTTC

d_call: -
clone_size: -
j_call: TRBJ1-5
v_call: TRBV30
cdr3_aa: CAWSKTGLGNQPQHF
cdr3_nt: TGTGCCTGGAGTAAAACAGGGCTAGGCAATCAGCCCCAGCATTTT

d_call: -
clone_size: few
j_call: TRBJ1-2
v_call: TRBV7-9
cdr3_aa: CASSEQDYGYTF
cdr3_nt: TGTGCCAGCAGCGAACAGGACTATGGCTACACCTTC